This T cell receptor (beta chain) was retrieved from a study of technical replicates of blood from a few donors. Libraries were prepared by immunoSEQ multiplex PCR; TCRdb keeps only in-frame clonotypes and omits some of them. The sample contains approximately 50,000 clones, about 93% of which appear only once. Sequencing used T cells isolated from PBMCs. This TCR was recovered from a human donor in good health.

The CDR3 protein is CASSSLPDRRLNEQFF. DNA for the CDR3: TGTGCCAGCAGCTCCCTCCCTGACAGGCGTTTGAATGAGCAGTTCTTC. The chain carries TRBV7-3 and TRBJ2-1, with a weak D call TRBD1 (6 bases). Germline V gives CDR1 SGHTA, CDR2 FQGTGA. CDR3 size: 16 residues. Deletions cut 4 bases from V and 7 bases from J, with 20 bases between. Full variable domain (missing parts from reference TRBV7-3 and TRBJ2-1): GAGVSQTPSNKVTEKGKYVELRCDPISGHTALYWYRQSLGQGPEFLIYFQGTGAADDSGLPNDRFFAVRPEGSVSTLKIQRTERGDSAVYLCASSSLPDRRLNEQFFGPGTRLTVL.